A single sample gave rise to the 32 T cell receptor beta chains below, sequenced in a study of molecular identifiers for immune sequencing clone quantification. MiXCR, applied by TCRdb to the PCR reads, yields one record per CDR3 protein. The table lists fewer than 350,000 distinct CDR3 sequences, roughly a fifth of them singletons. What was sequenced was naive CD8+ T cells from blood, with Jurkat cell RNA spiked in. Specified subset: FACS-sorted CD8+CD4-CCR7+CD45RA+ naive T cells. These receptors came from a human donor in good health. Some libraries in this study had Jurkat cell RNA spiked in.

A word on this clonotype: This may come from a read error, since a much larger clone is one base off. The V call is TRBV20-1, the J call TRBJ2-7; maybe TRBD1 (5 bases). The CDR3 loop spans 13 amino acids. Germline-derived CDR1 and CDR2 are DFQATT and SNEGSKA (reference sequence). CDR3 DNA sequence: TGCAGTGCTAGTCAGGGAAGCTCCTACGGGCAGTACTTC. Its translation: CSASQGSSYGQYF.

This clonotype appeared many times. The chain links TRBV7-2 to TRBJ2-5, with no clear D. CDR3 size: 13 residues. V was clipped by 2 bases and J by 4 bases, with 8 bases between them. Germline loops: CDR1 SGHTA, CDR2 FQGNSA. The CDR3 nucleotides are TGTGCCAGCAGCTTACCCCCCGGAGAGACCCAGTACTTC. Translated: CASSLPPGETQYF.

Many counts were recorded for this clonotype. J is TRBJ1-1 and V is TRBV30, with D tentatively TRBD1 (5 bases). Germline-derived CDR1 and CDR2 are GTSNPN and SVGIG (reference sequence). Trimming pared 5 bases from V and 1 base from J, leaving 11 bases between. The CDR3 has 13 residues. CDR3 sequence reads: CAWGGAGNTEAFF. The CDR3 nucleotides are TGTGCCTGGGGGGGTGCGGGGAACACTGAAGCTTTCTTT. Full variable domain (missing parts from reference TRBV30 and TRBJ1-1): SQTIHQWPATLVQPVGSPLSLECTVEGTSNPNLYWYRQAAGRGLQLLFYSVGIGQISSEVPQNLSASRPQDRQFILSSKKLLLSDSGFYLCAWGGAGNTEAFFGQGTRLTVV.

This clonotype was seen ten or more times. The chain uses TRBV20-1 and TRBJ2-5; tentative D call: TRBD1 (6 bases). Trimming shortened V by 0 bases and J by 5 bases, and 19 bases separated the two germline ends. The CDR3 runs to 16 residues. In germline, CDR1 is DFQATT, CDR2 SNEGSKA (reference sequence). The DNA of the CDR3 is TGCAGTGCTAGAGATCAGTCAGGGGCCTTTTACGAGACCCAGTACTTC. It encodes CSARDQSGAFYETQYF.

The DNA of the CDR3 is TGTGCCAGCAGCTTAGCGTTTGGGGGGCTAGAGACCCAGTACTTC. Translating it yields CASSLAFGGLETQYF. V and J are TRBV7-2 and TRBJ2-5; either TRBD1 or TRBD2 may fit D (6 bases each). Looked up from germline, CDR1 is SGHTA and CDR2 is FQGNSA. V shed 0 bases and J shed 4 bases, with 12 bases lying between them. The CDR3 is 15 residues long.

This clonotype has ten or more counts. The rearrangement joins TRBV27 to TRBJ2-7; 7 bases are shared with TRBD2. V gave up 2 bases and J gave up 5 bases; unmatched junction bases: 9. Germline-derived CDR1 and CDR2 are MNHEY and SMNVEV (reference sequence). The CDR3 loop spans 15 amino acids. CDR3: CASSLLLRESHEQYF. CDR3 bases: TGTGCCAGCAGTTTACTTCTGCGGGAGAGCCACGAGCAGTACTTC.

This clonotype occurred many times. The chain couples TRBV29-1 to TRBJ2-3; TRBD1 or TRBD2 may be the D gene (5 bases each). The CDR3 length is 15 residues. Germline lookup yields CDR1 SQVTM and CDR2 ANQGSEA. V shed 7 bases and J shed 0 bases, with 17 bases lying between them. The CDR3, as DNA: TGCAGCGCCGAGGGGACGGGCGCTAGCACAGATACGCAGTATTTT. Translated: CSAEGTGASTDTQYF.

V is TRBV12-3 or TRBV12-4 and J is TRBJ2-1, with TRBD1 identical over 7 bases. V was pared by 3 bases and J by 2 bases, with 7 bases of the junction left unmatched. The CDR3 length is 16 residues. The CDR3 DNA is TGTGCCAGCAGTTTGAACGGACAGGACACCTACAATGAGCAGTTCTTC. As protein: CASSLNGQDTYNEQFF.

Concerning this clonotype: A much larger clonotype is one base distant, so this may be a read error. V is TRBV7-8 and J is TRBJ2-3, with D possibly being TRBD2 (6 bases). V was clipped by 7 bases and J by 1 base, with 6 bases between them. Germline V gene data show CDR1 as SGHVS and CDR2 as FQNEAQ. The CDR3 is 12 amino acids. The CDR3 coding sequence is TGTGCCAGCACGGGGGGCACAGATACGCAGTATTTT. Amino acid sequence: CASTGGTDTQYF.

This clonotype was picked up a small number of times. The rearrangement links TRBV6-2 or TRBV6-3 to TRBJ1-5, with unresolved D. The CDR3 totals 15 residues. Trimming left V 2 bases short and J 7 bases short, with 15 bases between. Looked up from germline, CDR1 is MNHEY and CDR2 is SVGEGT. CDR3 in amino acids: CASSYITDNHQPQHF. The CDR3 DNA reads TGTGCCAGCAGTTACATCACAGACAACCACCAGCCCCAGCATTTT.

This clonotype was seen ten or more times. CDR3 loop: CASSLEPRAGLADYGYTF. CDR3 sequence (DNA): TGTGCCAGCAGCTTGGAACCTAGGGCAGGCCTGGCGGACTATGGCTACACCTTC. The genes are TRBV5-4 and TRBJ1-2; D gene unclear. V gave up 0 bases and J gave up 3 bases, with 21 bases separating them. This CDR3 is 18 amino acids long. Germline V gene data show CDR1 as SGHNT and CDR2 as YYREEE (reference sequence).

The table lists this clonotype with many counts. The CDR3 DNA sequence: TGCGCCAGCAGCCCGGAGACAGGGGCCTACCGGAACGAGCAGTACTTC. Translation: CASSPETGAYRNEQYF. The chain links TRBV5-1 to TRBJ2-7; 8 bases line up with TRBD1. Germline V CDR1 and CDR2: SGHRS, YFSETQ. J lost 5 bases, V lost 4 bases, and 14 bases had no gene match. There are 16 residues in the CDR3.

In its sample, this clonotype was seen many times. The gene calls are TRBV7-6 and TRBJ2-7; possibly TRBD1 for D (6 bases). Trimming pared 5 bases from V and 5 bases from J, leaving 16 bases between. From germline, CDR1 is SGHVS and CDR2 FNYEAQ. The CDR3 has 14 residues. This CDR3 reads CASSPTTGINEQYF. The CDR3 DNA sequence: TGTGCCAGCAGCCCGACGACAGGAATCAACGAGCAGTACTTC.

The gene calls are TRBV12-3 or TRBV12-4 and TRBJ1-5; 7 bases are shared with TRBD1. V lost 6 bases to trimming and J lost 0 bases; unmatched junction nucleotides: 5. This CDR3 contains 15 residues. CDR3 amino acids: CASSAQGVSNQPQHF. CDR3 nucleotide sequence: TGTGCCAGCAGCGCGCAGGGGGTTAGCAATCAGCCCCAGCATTTT.

Comment on this clonotype: A much bigger clone sits one base away, suggesting this may be a read error. CDR3 bases: TGCGCCAGCAGCCAAGGGGCGGGGCAGGGGACAGATACGCAGCATTTT. It specifies CASSQGAGQGTDTQHF. The rearrangement uses TRBV4-1 and TRBJ2-3; TRBD1 aligns across 7 bases. The end of the DNA is better explained by TRBJ1-5, so the J call may be wrong. The CDR3 spans 16 residues. Germline values: CDR1 MGHRA, CDR2 YSYEKL.

This clonotype occurred many times. The gene calls are TRBV4-1 and TRBJ2-3; no firm D call. The CDR3 length is 14 residues. From germline, CDR1 is MGHRA and CDR2 YSYEKL. The V end lost 3 bases, the J end lost 0 bases, and 7 bases lay between the germline ends. The CDR3 reads CASSHERSTDTQYF. CDR3 DNA sequence: TGCGCCAGCAGCCATGAGCGTAGCACAGATACGCAGTATTTT.

This clonotype was observed many times. The chain combines TRBV6-5 with TRBJ2-6, with D tentatively TRBD2 (5 bases). The CDR3 is 13 residues long. Germline V CDR1 and CDR2: MNHEY, SVGAGI. Deletions cut 8 bases from V and 4 bases from J, with 9 bases between. CDR3 residues: CASGAVGANVLTF. CDR3 DNA: TGTGCCAGCGGAGCGGTCGGGGCCAACGTCCTGACTTTC.

This clonotype was picked up many times. The rearrangement uses TRBV5-1 and TRBJ2-2; D gene ambiguous. V gave up 5 bases and J gave up 0 bases, with 11 bases separating them. The CDR3 extends over 15 amino acids. Germline V gene lookup returns CDR1 SGHRS and CDR2 YFSETQ. Here the CDR3 DNA reads TGCGCCAGCAGTCGTTACGATCCGAACACCGGGGAGCTGTTTTTT. It translates to CASSRYDPNTGELFF.

Worth noting for this clonotype: Compared with germline, one end of the junction differs, possibly owing to a read error. V and J are TRBV5-1 and TRBJ2-7; D is perhaps TRBD1 (6 bases). Germline-derived CDR1 and CDR2 are SGHRS and YFSETQ. CDR3 size: 13 residues. The CDR3 bases are TGCGCCAGCAGCTTACAGGGTTCAGGCGAGCGGTACTTC. Translated, it gives CASSLQGSGERYF.

V usage is TRBV12-3 or TRBV12-4 and J usage is TRBJ2-7; the D gene could be TRBD1 or TRBD2 (5 bases each). Trimming pared 7 bases from V and 6 bases from J, leaving 10 bases between. This CDR3 contains 11 residues. CDR3 coding DNA: TGTGCCAGCACCTTTGGGGGCGAGCAGTACTTC. Its protein product is CASTFGGEQYF.

The table lists this clonotype with many counts. The rearrangement uses TRBV2 and TRBJ2-3; 14 bases fit TRBD2. The germline V gene encodes CDR1 SNHLY and CDR2 FYNNEI. The trim removed 6 bases at V and 4 bases at J, leaving 6 bases unmatched. The CDR3 is made up of 16 amino acids. The CDR3 spells CASRNPGLAGADTQYF. The CDR3, as DNA: TGTGCCAGCAGGAATCCGGGACTAGCGGGAGCAGATACGCAGTATTTT.

This clonotype was recorded at least ten times. The chain joins TRBV29-1 to TRBJ2-7; no reliable D call. Between the trimmed V and J ends, which lost 0 bases and 5 bases, there was a span of 8 bases. CDR3 length: 12 residues. Germline lookup yields CDR1 SQVTM and CDR2 ANQGSEA. The DNA of the CDR3 is TGCAGCGTTGAAGACTATTTCGACGAGCAGTACTTC. The encoded protein is CSVEDYFDEQYF.

About this clonotype itself: This clone may be a read error of a much larger clone one base away. It is unclear where the CDR3 begins or ends on the DNA, so no DNA is shown, and the CDR3 is as TCRdb lists it. This chain joins TRBV7-7 and TRBJ2-3; the table's D call, TRBD1, was not checked against the DNA. CDR1 SSHAT and CDR2 FNYEAQ come from the germline V gene (reference sequence). With termini counted, the CDR3 has 14 amino acids. CDR3 region: CASSWGDGTDTQCF.

This clonotype was detected many times. At one boundary the junction diverges from the germline segment, which might be a read error. Here the CDR3 DNA reads TGTGCTAGCAGCTTAGTTCCGACACCGAACACCGGGGAGCTGTTTTTT. It encodes CASSLVPTPNTGELFF. V gene TRBV7-7 combines with J gene TRBJ2-2; no clear D. Germline CDR1 reads SSHAT; CDR2 reads FNYEAQ (reference sequence). CDR3 length equals 16 residues.

The table lists this clonotype with a count of one. The chain has TRBV20-1 and TRBJ2-7, with a weak D call TRBD2 (6 bases). The CDR3 length is 13 residues. Germline-derived CDR1 and CDR2 are DFQATT and SNEGSKA (reference sequence). The CDR3 protein is CSALPDGGYEQYF. The CDR3 bases are TGCAGCGCTCTTCCGGACGGGGGATACGAGCAGTACTTC.

This clonotype was recorded only once. A read error may produce the germline difference seen at one junction end. This sequence joins TRBV6-2 or TRBV6-3 and TRBJ2-3; no reliable D call. This CDR3 contains 14 residues. Germline CDR1 is MNHEY and CDR2 is SVGEGT. In DNA form, the CDR3 reads TGTGCCAGCAGCCTCCAGCTAAGCACAGATGCGCAGTATTTT. Its translation: CASSLQLSTDAQYF.

This clonotype was observed many times. This chain connects TRBV3-1 to TRBJ1-1; TRBD1 is a possible D gene (5 bases). The V gene's germline CDR1 is LGHDT and CDR2 YNNKEL (reference sequence). The CDR3 spans 15 residues. V lost 0 bases and J lost 5, with 13 bases in between. The CDR3 nucleotides read TGTGCCAGCAGCCAAGATTTCGGGGGTTATACTGAAGCTTTCTTT. The encoded protein is CASSQDFGGYTEAFF.

At least ten counts were recorded for this clonotype. The CDR3 bases are TGCGCCAGCAGTCAATCGGGGGGGGCCGCGGGCACCGGGGAGCTGTTTTTT. It translates to CASSQSGGAAGTGELFF. The V call is TRBV23-1, the J call TRBJ2-2; possible D gene TRBD2, 7 bases. TRBV23-1 is an open reading frame whose function is uncertain. This CDR3 is 17 amino acids long. With 0 bases removed from V and 4 bases from J, the gap between germline ends came to 15 bases.

This clonotype was recorded at least ten times. The chain is built from TRBV15 and TRBJ1-2; possible D gene TRBD1, 6 bases. Per germline, CDR1 LNHNV and CDR2 YYDKDF (reference sequence). With 4 bases removed from V and 6 bases from J, the gap between germline ends came to 12 bases. This CDR3 region has 13 residues. The CDR3 loop is CATSIRGGDGYTF. In DNA, the CDR3 is TGTGCCACCAGCATCCGGGGGGGCGATGGCTACACCTTC.

This clonotype was counted ten times or more. The CDR3 DNA is TGTGCCAGTAGTACCGGACAGGGTTGGCACGAGCAGTACTTC. Protein product: CASSTGQGWHEQYF. The chain has TRBV19 and TRBJ2-7, with 8 positions matching TRBD1. The CDR3 contains 14 residues. V shed 4 bases, J shed 5 bases, and the junction held 7 bases outside the gene matches. Germline CDR1 LNHDA, CDR2 SQIVND (reference sequence).

This clonotype has ten or more counts. The rearrangement uses TRBV14 and TRBJ2-7, with 8 bases matching TRBD2. The CDR3 extends over 15 amino acids. V trimming: 4 bases; J trimming: 4 bases; junction bases outside the gene matches: 9. From germline, CDR1 is SGHDN and CDR2 FVKESK. For the CDR3, the DNA is TGTGCCAGCAGCCGCAATCAGCGGGAGTGGTACGAGCAGTACTTC. It specifies CASSRNQREWYEQYF.

A note on this clonotype: A much larger clone differs from this one at a single base, so this may be a read error. The J gene is TRBJ2-2, the V gene TRBV30; D unresolved. CDR3 length equals 13 residues. In germline, CDR1 is GTSNPN, CDR2 SVGIG (reference sequence). Here the CDR3 reads CAWMYLGTRELFF. In DNA, the CDR3 is TGTGCCTGGATGTATTTAGGCACCAGGGAGCTGTTTTTT.